Presented here are 12 T cell receptor beta chains from one specimen sequenced in a study of OX40 agonist ivuxolimab in advanced cancers. Libraries were made using the immunoSEQ multiplex PCR assay. This immuneACCESS table, as held by TCRdb, lists in-frame sequences with V and J called but not all clones. Of the missing ones, under half trace to an unresolved V gene in checked studies; the others have no known cause. This sample lists more than 60,000 clones; roughly nine tenths were detected once. Of the sample, more than 0.3% falls within the top ten clones. This material consisted of CD4+ or CD8+ T cells sorted from blood, taken in a trial of the OX40 agonist ivuxolimab. These receptors all come from an adult with an advanced solid tumor such as melanoma, head and neck, liver or kidney cancer.

This chain joins TRBV28 and TRBJ2-7; possible D gene TRBD2, 7 bases. V was shortened by 7 bases and J by 2 bases, with 18 bases between the two germline ends. This CDR3 has 15 residues. The germline gives CDR1 MDHEN, CDR2 SYDVKM. CDR3 loop: CASTVIGGATYEQYF. In nucleotides, the CDR3 is TGTGCCAGCACCGTGATTGGGGGGGCGACCTACGAGCAGTACTTC.

This clone came up once. One junction end disagrees with the germline gene, perhaps due to a read error. The chain links TRBV27 to TRBJ2-1; D unclear. Germline V lookup: CDR1 MNHEY, CDR2 SMNVEV (reference sequence). This CDR3 has 14 residues. CDR3 loop: CASSLSIGSSPRVF. As DNA, the CDR3 is TGTGCCAGCAGTTTATCGATAGGGTCCAGCCCAAGAGTCTTC.

V and J are TRBV2 and TRBJ1-1, with 10 bases identical to TRBD1. This CDR3 region has 15 residues. After removal of 6 bases from V and 5 bases from J, the junction contained 9 bases not matched to a gene. Germline CDR1 is SNHLY and CDR2 is FYNNEI. The CDR3 DNA follows: TGTGCCAGCAGCTCCTCAGGGGACAGGGGAACTGAAGCTTTCTTT. Translating it yields CASSSSGDRGTEAFF.

The chain uses TRBV29-1 and TRBJ1-1, with a possible D match to TRBD1 (6 bases). V gave up 4 bases and J gave up 10 bases, with 16 bases separating them. The CDR3 spans 12 residues. Germline-derived CDR1 and CDR2 are SQVTM and ANQGSEA. CDR3 loop: CSVGGGRGRAFF. For the CDR3, the DNA is TGCAGCGTTGGAGGGGGGCGGGGTCGAGCTTTCTTT.

The rearrangement links TRBV29-1 to TRBJ2-3, with D possibly TRBD2 on 6 matching bases. Germline V gene sequence: CDR1 SQVTM, CDR2 ANQGSEA. The length of the CDR3 is 15 residues. Trimming pared 6 bases from V and 0 bases from J, leaving 16 bases between. CDR3 coding DNA: TGCAGCGTCCTCGTCGGACTACTGAGCACAGATACGCAGTATTTT. This codes for CSVLVGLLSTDTQYF.

The chain couples TRBV4-3 to TRBJ2-1, with 7 bases matching TRBD2. Germline assignment: CDR1 LGHNA and CDR2 YSLEER. With 0 bases clipped from V and 9 bases from J, the junction kept 20 bases outside the gene matches. CDR3 length: 19 residues. The CDR3 loop reads CASSQDSPHERDVISEQFF. In DNA, the CDR3 is TGCGCCAGCAGCCAAGATAGTCCCCACGAGCGGGATGTAATCAGTGAGCAGTTCTTC.

This chain links TRBV7-9 with TRBJ2-7; weak D call: TRBD1 (6 bases). CDR1 and CDR2 (germline): SEHNR, FQNEAQ (reference sequence). The length of the CDR3 is 16 residues. Between the trimmed V and J ends, which lost 3 bases and 2 bases, there was a span of 17 bases. CDR3 loop: CASSFPPGTNTYEQYF. The CDR3 coding sequence is TGTGCCAGCAGCTTCCCCCCCGGGACAAATACCTACGAGCAGTACTTC.

The chain uses TRBV9 and TRBJ2-3, with D unresolved. V lost 4 bases and J 0 bases, leaving 3 bases between the germline ends. CDR1 SGDLS and CDR2 YYNGEE come from the germline V gene. The CDR3 extends over 12 amino acids. Here the CDR3 DNA reads TGTGCCAGCAGCTTAAGCACAGATACGCAGTATTTT. This sequence encodes CASSLSTDTQYF. Together with reference TRBV9 and TRBJ2-3, the CDR3 gives the full variable domain: DSGVTQTPKHLITATGQRVTLRCSPRSGDLSVYWYQQSLDQGLQFLIQYYNGEERAKGNILERFSAQQFPDLHSELNLSSLELGDSALYFCASSLSTDTQYFGPGTRLTVL.

The CDR3 sequence: CASSVGPSGNTIYF. In DNA, the CDR3 is TGTGCCAGCAGCGTAGGGCCCTCTGGAAACACCATATATTTT. The V and J genes are TRBV9 and TRBJ1-3; D uncertain. Per germline, CDR1 SGDLS and CDR2 YYNGEE. Trimming removed 0 bases at V and 0 bases at J, with 4 bases between. The CDR3 consists of 14 residues.

This rearrangement joins TRBV5-8 to TRBJ1-5; no clear D. The V gene's germline CDR1 is SGHTS and CDR2 YDEGEE. The ends were cut back, 0 bases at V and 7 bases at J, with 11 bases in the middle. The CDR3 runs 14 residues. CDR3 sequence reads: CASSLDPGLQPQHF. The CDR3 region has the DNA TGTGCCAGCAGCTTGGACCCCGGGTTACAGCCCCAGCATTTT. Full variable domain (missing parts from reference TRBV5-8 and TRBJ1-5): EAGVTQSPTHLIKTRGQQATLRCSPISGHTSVYWYQQALGLGLQFLLWYDEGEERNRGNFPPRFSGRQFPNYSSELNVNALELEDSALYLCASSLDPGLQPQHFGDGTRLSIL.

The V gene is TRBV5-1, the J gene TRBJ1-5, with D maybe TRBD1 (6 bases). The germline V gene encodes CDR1 SGHRS and CDR2 YFSETQ. The CDR3 contains 14 residues. V lost 0 bases to trimming and J lost 10 bases, with 14 bases between them. The CDR3 here is CASSLEGGFDPQHF. CDR3 nucleotides: TGCGCCAGCAGCTTGGAAGGGGGTTTCGACCCCCAGCATTTT.

The chain links TRBV5-1 to TRBJ2-4; D is uncertain. The CDR3 consists of 15 residues. CDR1 is SGHRS, CDR2 YFSETQ, per germline. V was pared by 7 bases and J by 1 base, with 15 bases between. The CDR3 DNA reads TGCGCCAGCCGCTCTACCGCCCTCGCCAAAAACATTCAGTACTTC. It is translated as CASRSTALAKNIQYF.